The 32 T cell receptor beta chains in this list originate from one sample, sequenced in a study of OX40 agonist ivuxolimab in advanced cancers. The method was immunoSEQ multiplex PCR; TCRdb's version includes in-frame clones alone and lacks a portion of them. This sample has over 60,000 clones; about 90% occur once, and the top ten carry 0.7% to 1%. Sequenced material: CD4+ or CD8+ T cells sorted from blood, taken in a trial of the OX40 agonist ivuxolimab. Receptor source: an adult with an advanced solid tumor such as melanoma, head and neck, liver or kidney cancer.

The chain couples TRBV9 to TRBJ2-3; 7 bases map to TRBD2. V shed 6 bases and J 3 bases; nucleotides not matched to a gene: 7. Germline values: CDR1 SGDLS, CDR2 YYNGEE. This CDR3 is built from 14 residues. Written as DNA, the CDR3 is TGTGCCAGCAACTTTGGACTAGTTACAGATACGCAGTATTTT. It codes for CASNFGLVTDTQYF.

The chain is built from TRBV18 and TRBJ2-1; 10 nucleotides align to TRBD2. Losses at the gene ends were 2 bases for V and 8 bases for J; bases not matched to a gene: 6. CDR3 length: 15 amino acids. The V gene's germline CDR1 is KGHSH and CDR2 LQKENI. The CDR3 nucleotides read TGTGCCAGCTCACCAATACTAGCGGGGACGGATGAGCAGTTCTTC. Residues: CASSPILAGTDEQFF.

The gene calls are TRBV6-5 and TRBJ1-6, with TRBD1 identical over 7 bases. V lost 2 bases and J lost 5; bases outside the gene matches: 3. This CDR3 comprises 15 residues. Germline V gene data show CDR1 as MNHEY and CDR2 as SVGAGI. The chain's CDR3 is CASSYRQGNNSPLHF. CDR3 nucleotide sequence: TGTGCCAGCAGTTACCGACAGGGAAATAATTCACCCCTCCACTTT.

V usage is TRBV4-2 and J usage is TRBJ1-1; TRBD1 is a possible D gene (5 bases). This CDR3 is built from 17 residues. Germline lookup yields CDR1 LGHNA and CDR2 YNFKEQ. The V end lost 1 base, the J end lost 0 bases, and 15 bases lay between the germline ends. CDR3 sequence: CASSQAQTGTLNTEAFF. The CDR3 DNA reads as TGTGCCAGCAGCCAAGCCCAAACCGGGACCCTGAACACTGAAGCTTTCTTT.

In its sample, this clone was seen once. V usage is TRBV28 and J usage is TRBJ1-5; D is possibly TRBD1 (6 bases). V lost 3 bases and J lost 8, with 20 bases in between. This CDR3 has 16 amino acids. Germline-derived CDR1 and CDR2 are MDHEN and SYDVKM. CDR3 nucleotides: TGTGCCAGCAGTTTGGGGGGGGCAGTTTCCCTTAAGCCCCAGCATTTT. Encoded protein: CASSLGGAVSLKPQHF.

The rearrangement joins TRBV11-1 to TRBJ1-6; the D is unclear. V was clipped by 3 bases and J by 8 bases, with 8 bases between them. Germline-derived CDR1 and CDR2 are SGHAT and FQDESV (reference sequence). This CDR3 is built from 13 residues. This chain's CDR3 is CASSFYGDSPLHF. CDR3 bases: TGTGCCAGCAGCTTTTATGGGGATTCACCCCTCCACTTT.

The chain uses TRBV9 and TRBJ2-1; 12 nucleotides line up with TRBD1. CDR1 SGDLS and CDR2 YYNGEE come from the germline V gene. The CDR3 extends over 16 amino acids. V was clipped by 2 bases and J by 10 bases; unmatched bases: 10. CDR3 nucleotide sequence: TGTGCCAGCAGCGTGGCGGCCGGGACAGGGGGCGAAGAGCAGTTCTTC. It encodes CASSVAAGTGGEEQFF. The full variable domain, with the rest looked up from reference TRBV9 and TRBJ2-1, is DSGVTQTPKHLITATGQRVTLRCSPRSGDLSVYWYQQSLDQGLQFLIQYYNGEERAKGNILERFSAQQFPDLHSELNLSSLELGDSALYFCASSVAAGTGGEEQFFGPGTRLTVL.

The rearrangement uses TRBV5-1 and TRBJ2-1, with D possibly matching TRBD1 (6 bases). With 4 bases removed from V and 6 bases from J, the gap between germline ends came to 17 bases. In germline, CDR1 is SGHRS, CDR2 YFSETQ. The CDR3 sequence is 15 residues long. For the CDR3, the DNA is TGCGCCAGCAGCCCCCTGACAGGATCCCTCAATGAGCAGTTCTTC. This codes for CASSPLTGSLNEQFF.

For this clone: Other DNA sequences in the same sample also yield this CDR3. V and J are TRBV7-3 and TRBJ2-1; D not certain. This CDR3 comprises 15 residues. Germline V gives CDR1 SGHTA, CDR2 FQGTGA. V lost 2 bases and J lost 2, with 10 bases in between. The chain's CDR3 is CASSLSGTTYNEQFF. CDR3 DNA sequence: TGTGCCAGCAGCTTATCGGGTACCACCTACAATGAGCAGTTCTTC.

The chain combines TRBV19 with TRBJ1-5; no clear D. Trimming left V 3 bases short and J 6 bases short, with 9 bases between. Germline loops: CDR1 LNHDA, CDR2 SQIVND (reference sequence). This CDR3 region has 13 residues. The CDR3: CASSITGPQPQHF. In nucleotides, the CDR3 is TGTGCCAGTAGTATTACGGGTCCTCAGCCCCAGCATTTT. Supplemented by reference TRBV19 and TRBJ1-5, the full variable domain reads DGGITQSPKYLFRKEGQNVTLSCEQNLNHDAMYWYRQDPGQGLRLIYYSQIVNDFQKGDIAEGYSVSREKKESFPLTVTSAQKNPTAFYLCASSITGPQPQHFGDGTRLSIL.

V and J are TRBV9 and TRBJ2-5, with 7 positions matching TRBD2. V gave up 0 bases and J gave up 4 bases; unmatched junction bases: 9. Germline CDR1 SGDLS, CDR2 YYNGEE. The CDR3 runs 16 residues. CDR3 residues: CASSVGASGRVETQYF. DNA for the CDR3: TGTGCCAGCAGCGTAGGGGCTAGCGGAAGGGTAGAGACCCAGTACTTC.

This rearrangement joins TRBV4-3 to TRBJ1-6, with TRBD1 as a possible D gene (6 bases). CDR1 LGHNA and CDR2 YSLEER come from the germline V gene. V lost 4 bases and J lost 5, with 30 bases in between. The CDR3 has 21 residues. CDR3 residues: CASSPQPPIYTGQGNNSPLHF. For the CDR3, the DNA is TGCGCCAGCAGCCCACAGCCACCGATTTACACGGGACAAGGCAATAATTCACCCCTCCACTTT.

CDR3 sequence (DNA): TGTGCCAGCAGCTTGACGGGACGTATTACAAGCGGCACTGAAGCTTTCTTT. As protein: CASSLTGRITSGTEAFF. This chain joins TRBV7-2 and TRBJ1-1; TRBD1 is a possible D gene (5 bases). The germline V gene has CDR1 SGHTA and CDR2 FQGNSA. The length of the CDR3 is 17 residues. Trimming cost V 3 bases and J 4 bases, with 21 bases left between them.

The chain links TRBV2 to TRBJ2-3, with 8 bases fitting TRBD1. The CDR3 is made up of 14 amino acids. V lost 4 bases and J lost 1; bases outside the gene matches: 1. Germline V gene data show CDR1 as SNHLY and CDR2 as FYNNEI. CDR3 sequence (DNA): TGTGCCAGCAGTGCGACAGGGGGCACAGATACGCAGTATTTT. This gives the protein CASSATGGTDTQYF.

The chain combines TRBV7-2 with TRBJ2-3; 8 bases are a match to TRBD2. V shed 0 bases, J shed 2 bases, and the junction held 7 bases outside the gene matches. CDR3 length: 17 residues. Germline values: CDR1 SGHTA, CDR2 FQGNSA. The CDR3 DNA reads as TGTGCCAGCAGCTTAGCGGTAGCGGGGAGTTCCACAGATACGCAGTATTTT. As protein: CASSLAVAGSSTDTQYF.

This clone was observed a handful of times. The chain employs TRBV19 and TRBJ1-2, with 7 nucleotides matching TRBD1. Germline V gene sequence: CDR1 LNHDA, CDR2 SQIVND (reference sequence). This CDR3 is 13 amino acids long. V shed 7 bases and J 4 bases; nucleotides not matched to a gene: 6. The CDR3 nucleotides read TGTGCCAGTACCGTGGGACAGTTCTATGGCTACACCTTC. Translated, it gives CASTVGQFYGYTF.

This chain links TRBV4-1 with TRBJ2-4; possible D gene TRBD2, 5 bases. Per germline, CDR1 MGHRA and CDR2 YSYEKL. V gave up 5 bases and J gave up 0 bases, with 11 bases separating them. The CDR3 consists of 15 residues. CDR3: CASSGGLLAKNIQYF. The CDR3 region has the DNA TGCGCCAGCAGCGGAGGCCTACTAGCCAAAAACATTCAGTACTTC.

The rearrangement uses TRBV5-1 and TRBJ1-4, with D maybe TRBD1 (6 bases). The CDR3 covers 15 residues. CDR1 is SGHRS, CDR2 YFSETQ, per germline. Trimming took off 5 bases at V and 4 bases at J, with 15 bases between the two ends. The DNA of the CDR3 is TGCGCCAGCAGTGAACAGGGAAAGTTTAATGAAAAACTGTTTTTT. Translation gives CASSEQGKFNEKLFF.

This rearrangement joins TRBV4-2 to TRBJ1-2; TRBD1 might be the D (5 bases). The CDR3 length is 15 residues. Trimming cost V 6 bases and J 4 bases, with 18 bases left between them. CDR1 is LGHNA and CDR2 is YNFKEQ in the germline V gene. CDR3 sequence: CASSLRVRDFYGYTF. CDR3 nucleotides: TGTGCCAGCAGTCTCCGGGTTAGGGACTTCTATGGCTACACCTTC.

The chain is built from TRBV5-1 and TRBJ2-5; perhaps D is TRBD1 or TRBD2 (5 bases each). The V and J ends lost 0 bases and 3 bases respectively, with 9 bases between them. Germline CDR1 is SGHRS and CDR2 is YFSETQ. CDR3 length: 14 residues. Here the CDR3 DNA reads TGCGCCAGCAGCTTGGCGGGGCAGAAAGAGACCCAGTACTTC. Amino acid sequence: CASSLAGQKETQYF.

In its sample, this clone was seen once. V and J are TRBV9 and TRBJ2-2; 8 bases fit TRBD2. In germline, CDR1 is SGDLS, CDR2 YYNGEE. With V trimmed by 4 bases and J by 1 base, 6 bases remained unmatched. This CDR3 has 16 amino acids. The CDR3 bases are TGTGCCAGCAGCCCATCGGCGGGAGGGAACACCGGGGAGCTGTTTTTT. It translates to CASSPSAGGNTGELFF.

The CDR3 DNA is TGTGCCAGCAGAGGGGACGGAACCTACGAGCAGTACTTC. As protein: CASRGDGTYEQYF. This sequence joins TRBV6-5 and TRBJ2-7; D may match TRBD1 or TRBD2 (5 bases each). The germline V gene encodes CDR1 MNHEY and CDR2 SVGAGI. This CDR3 region has 13 residues. The V end was cut by 6 bases, the J end by 2 bases, with 11 bases between.

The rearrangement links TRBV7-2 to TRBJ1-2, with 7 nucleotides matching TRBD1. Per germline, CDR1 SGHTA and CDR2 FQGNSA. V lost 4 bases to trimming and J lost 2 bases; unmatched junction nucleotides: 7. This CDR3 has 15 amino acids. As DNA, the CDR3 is TGTGCCAGCAGCTGGCGGGACAGTCTAAACTATGGCTACACCTTC. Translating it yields CASSWRDSLNYGYTF.

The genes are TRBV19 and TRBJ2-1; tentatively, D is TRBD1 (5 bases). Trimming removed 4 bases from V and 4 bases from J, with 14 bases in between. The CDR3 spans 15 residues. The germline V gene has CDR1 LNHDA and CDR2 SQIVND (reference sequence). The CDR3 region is CASSTSDKIYNEQFF. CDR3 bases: TGTGCCAGTAGTACGTCGGACAAAATTTACAATGAGCAGTTCTTC.

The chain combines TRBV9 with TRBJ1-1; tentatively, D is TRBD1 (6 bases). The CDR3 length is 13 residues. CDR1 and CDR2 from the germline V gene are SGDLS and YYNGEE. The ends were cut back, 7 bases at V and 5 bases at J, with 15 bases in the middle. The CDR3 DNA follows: TGTGCCAGCTCAGAAGGGGGTCGGACTGAAGCTTTCTTT. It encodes CASSEGGRTEAFF. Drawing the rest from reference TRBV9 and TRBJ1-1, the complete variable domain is DSGVTQTPKHLITATGQRVTLRCSPRSGDLSVYWYQQSLDQGLQFLIQYYNGEERAKGNILERFSAQQFPDLHSELNLSSLELGDSALYFCASSEGGRTEAFFGQGTRLTVV.

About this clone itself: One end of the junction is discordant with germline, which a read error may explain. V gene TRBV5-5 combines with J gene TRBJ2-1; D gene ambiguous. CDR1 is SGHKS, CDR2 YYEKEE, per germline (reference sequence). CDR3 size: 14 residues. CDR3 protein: CASSSPGATLSSVF. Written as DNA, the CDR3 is TGTGCCAGCAGCTCGCCGGGCGCCACACTGAGTAGTGTCTTC.

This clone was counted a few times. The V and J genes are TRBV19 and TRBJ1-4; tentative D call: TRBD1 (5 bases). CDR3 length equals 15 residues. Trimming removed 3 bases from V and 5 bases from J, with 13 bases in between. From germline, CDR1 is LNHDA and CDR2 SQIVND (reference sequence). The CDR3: CASSISTAANEKLFF. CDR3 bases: TGTGCCAGTAGTATCTCGACAGCCGCCAATGAAAAACTGTTTTTT.

CDR3 coding DNA: TGCAGCGCCGCGTTAAACAGGGACACCGGGGAGCTGTTTTTT. Its translation: CSAALNRDTGELFF. V gene TRBV29-1 combines with J gene TRBJ2-2, with D maybe TRBD1 (6 bases). This CDR3 has 14 residues. The V end was cut by 7 bases, the J end by 3 bases, with 15 bases between. Germline V gene data show CDR1 as SQVTM and CDR2 as ANQGSEA.

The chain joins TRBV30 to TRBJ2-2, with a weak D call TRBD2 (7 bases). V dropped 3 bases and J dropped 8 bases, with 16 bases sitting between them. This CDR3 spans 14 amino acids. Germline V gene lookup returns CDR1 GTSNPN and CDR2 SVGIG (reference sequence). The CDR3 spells CAWRGAGAAGELFF. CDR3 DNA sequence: TGTGCCTGGAGGGGTGCGGGGGCTGCGGGGGAGCTGTTTTTT.

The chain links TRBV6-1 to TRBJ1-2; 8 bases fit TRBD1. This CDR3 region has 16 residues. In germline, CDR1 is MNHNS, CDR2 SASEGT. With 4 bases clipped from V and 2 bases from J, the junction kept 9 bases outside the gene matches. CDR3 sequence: CASSGNPGTGNYGYTF. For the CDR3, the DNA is TGTGCCAGCAGTGGGAACCCCGGGACAGGAAACTATGGCTACACCTTC.

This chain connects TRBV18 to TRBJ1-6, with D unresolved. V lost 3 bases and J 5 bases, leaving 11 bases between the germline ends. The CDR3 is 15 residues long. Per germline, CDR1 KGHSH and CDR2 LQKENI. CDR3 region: CASSPAQDHNSPLHF. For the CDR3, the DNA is TGTGCCAGCTCACCGGCGCAGGATCATAATTCACCCCTCCACTTT.

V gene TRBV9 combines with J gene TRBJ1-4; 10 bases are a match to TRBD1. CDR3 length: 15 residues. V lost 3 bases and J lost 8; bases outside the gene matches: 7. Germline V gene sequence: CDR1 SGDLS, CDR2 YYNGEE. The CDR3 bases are TGTGCCAGCAGCGCGAGGGGACAGGGGAGCGAAAAACTGTTTTTT. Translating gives CASSARGQGSEKLFF. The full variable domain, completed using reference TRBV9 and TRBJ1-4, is DSGVTQTPKHLITATGQRVTLRCSPRSGDLSVYWYQQSLDQGLQFLIQYYNGEERAKGNILERFSAQQFPDLHSELNLSSLELGDSALYFCASSARGQGSEKLFFGSGTQLSVL.